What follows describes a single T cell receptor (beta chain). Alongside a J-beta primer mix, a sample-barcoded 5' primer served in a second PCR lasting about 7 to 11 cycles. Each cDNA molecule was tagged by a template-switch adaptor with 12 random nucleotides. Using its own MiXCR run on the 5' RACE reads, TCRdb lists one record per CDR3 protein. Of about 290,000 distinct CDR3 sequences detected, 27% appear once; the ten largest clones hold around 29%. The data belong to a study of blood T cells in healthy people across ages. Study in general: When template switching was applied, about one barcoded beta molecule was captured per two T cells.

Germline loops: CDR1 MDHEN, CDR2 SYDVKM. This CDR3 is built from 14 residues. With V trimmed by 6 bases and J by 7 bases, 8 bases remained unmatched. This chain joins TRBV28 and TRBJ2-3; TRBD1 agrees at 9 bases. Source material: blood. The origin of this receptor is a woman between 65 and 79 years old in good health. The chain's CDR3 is CASRPTGGMNTQYF. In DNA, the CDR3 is TGTGCCAGCAGACCGACAGGGGGTATGAATACGCAGTATTTT.